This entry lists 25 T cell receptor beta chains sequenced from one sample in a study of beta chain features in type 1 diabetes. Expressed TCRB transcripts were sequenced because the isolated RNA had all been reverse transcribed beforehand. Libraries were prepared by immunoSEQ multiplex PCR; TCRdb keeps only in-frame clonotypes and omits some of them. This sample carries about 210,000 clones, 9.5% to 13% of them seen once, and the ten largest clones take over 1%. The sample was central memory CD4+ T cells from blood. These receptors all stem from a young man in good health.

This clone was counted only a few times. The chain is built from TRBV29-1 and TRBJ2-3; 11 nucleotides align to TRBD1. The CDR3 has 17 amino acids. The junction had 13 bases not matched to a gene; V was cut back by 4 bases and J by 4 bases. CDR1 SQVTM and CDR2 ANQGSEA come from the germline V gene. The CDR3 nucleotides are TGCAGCGTTGTTCCTCGCTACGGACAGGGGGCGGCAGATACGCAGTATTTT. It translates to CSVVPRYGQGAADTQYF.

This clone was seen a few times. As DNA, the CDR3 is TGTGCCAGCAGCTTGGAGGTGGCACCGGGCGGGGAGCAGTACTTC. As protein: CASSLEVAPGGEQYF. The genes are TRBV5-4 and TRBJ2-7; D is perhaps TRBD2 (5 bases). V was clipped by 0 bases and J by 7 bases, with 17 bases between them. CDR3 size: 15 residues. CDR1 and CDR2 (germline): SGHNT, YYREEE (reference sequence).

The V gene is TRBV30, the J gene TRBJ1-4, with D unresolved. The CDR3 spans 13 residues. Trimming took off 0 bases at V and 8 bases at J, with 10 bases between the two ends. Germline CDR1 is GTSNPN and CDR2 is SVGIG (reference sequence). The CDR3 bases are TGTGCCTGGAGTGTAAACAGCTACGAAAAACTGTTTTTT. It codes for CAWSVNSYEKLFF.

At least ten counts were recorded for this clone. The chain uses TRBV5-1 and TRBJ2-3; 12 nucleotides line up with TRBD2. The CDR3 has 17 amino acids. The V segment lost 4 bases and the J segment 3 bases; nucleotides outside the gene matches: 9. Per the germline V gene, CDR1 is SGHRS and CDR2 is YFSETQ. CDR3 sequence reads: CASSASGTSGLTDTQYF. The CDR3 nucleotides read TGCGCCAGCAGCGCGTCCGGGACTAGCGGGTTAACAGATACGCAGTATTTT. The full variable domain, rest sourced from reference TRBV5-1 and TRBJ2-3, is KAGVTQTPRYLIKTRGQQVTLSCSPISGHRSVSWYQQTPGQGLQFLFEYFSETQRNKGNFPGRFSGRQFSNSRSEMNVSTLELGDSALYLCASSASGTSGLTDTQYFGPGTRLTVL.

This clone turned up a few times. CDR3 region: CASSFLRGLSVNEQFF. CDR3 DNA sequence: TGTGCCAGCAGTTTTCTCAGGGGGCTTTCCGTCAATGAGCAGTTCTTC. The chain couples TRBV6-6 to TRBJ2-1, with 8 nucleotides matching TRBD1. The V segment lost 4 bases and the J segment 6 bases; nucleotides outside the gene matches: 11. This CDR3 spans 16 amino acids. Germline assignment: CDR1 MNHNY and CDR2 SVGAGI (reference sequence).

CDR3 loop: CASSFSSGAYNEQFF. The CDR3, as DNA: TGCGCCAGCAGCTTTTCTAGCGGAGCCTACAATGAGCAGTTCTTC. V and J are TRBV5-1 and TRBJ2-1, with 7 positions matching TRBD2. CDR3 length: 15 amino acids. The junction had 4 bases not matched to a gene; V was cut back by 2 bases and J by 2 bases. The germline gives CDR1 SGHRS, CDR2 YFSETQ.

CDR3 loop: CASSGTASSYNEQFF. CDR3 nucleotides: TGTGCCAGCAGTGGGACCGCGAGCTCCTACAATGAGCAGTTCTTC. This chain links TRBV27 with TRBJ2-1; D assignment may be TRBD1 or TRBD2 (5 bases each). V was clipped by 5 bases and J by 0 bases, with 11 bases between them. CDR3 length: 15 residues. Germline V lookup: CDR1 MNHEY, CDR2 SMNVEV (reference sequence).

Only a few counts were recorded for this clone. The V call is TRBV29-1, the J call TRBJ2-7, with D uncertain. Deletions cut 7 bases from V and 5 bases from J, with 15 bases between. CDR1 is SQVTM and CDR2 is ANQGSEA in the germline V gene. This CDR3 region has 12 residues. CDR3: CSATDNPHEQYF. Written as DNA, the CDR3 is TGCAGCGCTACCGACAATCCCCACGAGCAGTACTTC.

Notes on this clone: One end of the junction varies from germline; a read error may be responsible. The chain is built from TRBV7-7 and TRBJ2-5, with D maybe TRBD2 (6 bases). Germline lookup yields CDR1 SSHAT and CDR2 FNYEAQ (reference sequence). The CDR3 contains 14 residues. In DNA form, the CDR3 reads TGTGCTAGCAGCCAAGAAATAGCGGAAGAGACCCAGTACTTC. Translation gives CASSQEIAEETQYF. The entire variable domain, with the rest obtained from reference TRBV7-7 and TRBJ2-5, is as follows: GAGVSQSPRYKVTKRGQDVTLRCDPISSHATLYWYQQALGQGPEFLTYFNYEAQPDKSGLPSDRFSAERPEGSISTLTIQRTEQRDSAMYRCASSQEIAEETQYFGPGTRLLVL.

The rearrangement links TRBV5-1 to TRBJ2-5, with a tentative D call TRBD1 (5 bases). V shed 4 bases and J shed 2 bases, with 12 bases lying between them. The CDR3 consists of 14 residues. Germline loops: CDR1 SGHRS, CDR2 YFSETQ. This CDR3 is CASSRDSQQETQYF. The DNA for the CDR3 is TGCGCCAGCAGCCGCGACAGTCAACAAGAGACCCAGTACTTC.

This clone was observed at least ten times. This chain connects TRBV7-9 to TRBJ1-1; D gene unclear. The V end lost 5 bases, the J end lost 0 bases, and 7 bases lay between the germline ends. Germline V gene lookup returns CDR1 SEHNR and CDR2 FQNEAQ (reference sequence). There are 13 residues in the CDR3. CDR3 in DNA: TGTGCCAGCAGCCATACAGTGAACACTGAAGCTTTCTTT. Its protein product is CASSHTVNTEAFF.

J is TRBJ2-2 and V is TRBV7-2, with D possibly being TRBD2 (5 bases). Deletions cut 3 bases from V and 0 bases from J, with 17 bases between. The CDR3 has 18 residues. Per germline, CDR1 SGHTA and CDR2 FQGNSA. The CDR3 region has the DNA TGTGCCAGCAGCTTTGTACCCCCCGGAGGTCCGAACACCGGGGAGCTGTTTTTT. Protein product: CASSFVPPGGPNTGELFF.

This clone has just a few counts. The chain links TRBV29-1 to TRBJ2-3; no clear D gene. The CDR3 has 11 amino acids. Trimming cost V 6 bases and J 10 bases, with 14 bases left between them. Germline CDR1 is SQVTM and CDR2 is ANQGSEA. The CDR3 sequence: CSVASDDPQYF. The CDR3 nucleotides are TGCAGCGTCGCTTCGGACGATCCGCAGTATTTT.

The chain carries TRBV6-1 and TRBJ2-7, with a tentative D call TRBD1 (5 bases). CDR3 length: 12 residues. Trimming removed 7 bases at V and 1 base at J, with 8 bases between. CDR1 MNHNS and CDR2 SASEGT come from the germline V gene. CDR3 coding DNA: TGTGCCAGCAAGACAGAATCCTACGAGCAGTACTTC. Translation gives CASKTESYEQYF.

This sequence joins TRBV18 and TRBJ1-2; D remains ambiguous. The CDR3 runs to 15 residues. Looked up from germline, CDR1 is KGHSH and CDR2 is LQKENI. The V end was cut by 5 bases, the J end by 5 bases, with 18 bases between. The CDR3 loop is CASSTREFDNYGYTF. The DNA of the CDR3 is TGTGCCAGCTCAACCCGGGAGTTTGATAATTATGGCTACACCTTC.

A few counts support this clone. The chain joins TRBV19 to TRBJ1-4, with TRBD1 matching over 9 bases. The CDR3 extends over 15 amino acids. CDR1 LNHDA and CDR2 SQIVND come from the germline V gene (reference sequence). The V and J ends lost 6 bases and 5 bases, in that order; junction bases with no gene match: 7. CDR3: CASRVDRGENEKLFF. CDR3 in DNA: TGTGCCAGTAGGGTGGACAGGGGCGAAAATGAAAAACTGTTTTTT.

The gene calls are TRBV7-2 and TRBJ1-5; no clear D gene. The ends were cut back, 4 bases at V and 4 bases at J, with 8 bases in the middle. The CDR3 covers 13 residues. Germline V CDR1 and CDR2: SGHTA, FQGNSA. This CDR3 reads CASSSNWNQPQHF. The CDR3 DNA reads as TGTGCCAGCAGCTCGAATTGGAATCAGCCCCAGCATTTT.

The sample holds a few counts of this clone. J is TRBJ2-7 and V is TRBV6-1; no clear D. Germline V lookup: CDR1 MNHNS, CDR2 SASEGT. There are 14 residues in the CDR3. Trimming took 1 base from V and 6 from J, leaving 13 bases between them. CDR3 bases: TGTGCCAGCAGTGAAGTAACCCTCTCCACCGAGCAGTACTTC. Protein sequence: CASSEVTLSTEQYF.

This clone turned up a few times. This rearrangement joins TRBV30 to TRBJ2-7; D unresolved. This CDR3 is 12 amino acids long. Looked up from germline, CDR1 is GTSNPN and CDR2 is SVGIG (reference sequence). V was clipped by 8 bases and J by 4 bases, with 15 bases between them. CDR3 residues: CAGDGGGYEQYF. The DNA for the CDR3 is TGTGCCGGGGATGGCGGCGGATACGAGCAGTACTTC.

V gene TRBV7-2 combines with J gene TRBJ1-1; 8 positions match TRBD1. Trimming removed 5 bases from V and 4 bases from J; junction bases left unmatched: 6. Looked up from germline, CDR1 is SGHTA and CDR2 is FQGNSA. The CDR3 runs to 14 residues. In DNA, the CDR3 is TGTGCCAGCAGCCCCTGGACAGGGCCCACTGAAGCTTTCTTT. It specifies CASSPWTGPTEAFF. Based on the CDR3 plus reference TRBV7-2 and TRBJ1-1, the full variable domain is GAGVSQSPSNKVTEKGKDVELRCDPISGHTALYWYRQSLGQGLEFLIYFQGNSAPDKSGLPSDRFSAERTGGSVSTLTIQRTQQEDSAVYLCASSPWTGPTEAFFGQGTRLTVV.

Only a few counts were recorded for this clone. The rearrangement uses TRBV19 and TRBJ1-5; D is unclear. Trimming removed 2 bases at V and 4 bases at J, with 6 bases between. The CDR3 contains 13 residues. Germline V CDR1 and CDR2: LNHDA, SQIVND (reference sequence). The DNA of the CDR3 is TGTGCCAGTAGTATACGTGTAAATCAGCCCCAGCATTTT. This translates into CASSIRVNQPQHF. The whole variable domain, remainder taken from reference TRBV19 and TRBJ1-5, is DGGITQSPKYLFRKEGQNVTLSCEQNLNHDAMYWYRQDPGQGLRLIYYSQIVNDFQKGDIAEGYSVSREKKESFPLTVTSAQKNPTAFYLCASSIRVNQPQHFGDGTRLSIL.

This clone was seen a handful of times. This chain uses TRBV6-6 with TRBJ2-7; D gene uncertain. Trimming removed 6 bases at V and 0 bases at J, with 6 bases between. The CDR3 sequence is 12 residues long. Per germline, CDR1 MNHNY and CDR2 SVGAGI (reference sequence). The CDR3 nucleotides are TGTGCCAGCAGCCACAGCTCCTACGAGCAGTACTTC. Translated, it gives CASSHSSYEQYF.

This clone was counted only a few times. The CDR3 nucleotides are TGTGCCAGCAGTCCGGGCCCGACCCAGTACTTC. Amino acids: CASSPGPTQYF. This chain uses TRBV28 with TRBJ2-5; D gene unclear. The CDR3 totals 11 residues. V was clipped by 5 bases and J by 7 bases, with 8 bases between them. Germline CDR1 and CDR2: MDHEN and SYDVKM.

CDR3 region: CASSEGAPNEQYF. Here the CDR3 DNA reads TGTGCCAGCTCCGAGGGAGCGCCCAACGAGCAGTACTTC. V gene TRBV18 combines with J gene TRBJ2-7, with a possible D match to TRBD2 (5 bases). The CDR3 consists of 13 residues. The germline V and J ends were trimmed by 6 bases and 5 bases, with 14 bases remaining between them. The germline V gene encodes CDR1 KGHSH and CDR2 LQKENI.

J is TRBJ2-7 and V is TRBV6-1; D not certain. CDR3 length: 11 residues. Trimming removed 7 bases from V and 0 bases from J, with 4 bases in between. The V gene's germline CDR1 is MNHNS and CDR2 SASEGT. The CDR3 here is CASMSSYEQYF. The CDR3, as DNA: TGTGCCAGCATGAGCTCCTACGAGCAGTACTTC.